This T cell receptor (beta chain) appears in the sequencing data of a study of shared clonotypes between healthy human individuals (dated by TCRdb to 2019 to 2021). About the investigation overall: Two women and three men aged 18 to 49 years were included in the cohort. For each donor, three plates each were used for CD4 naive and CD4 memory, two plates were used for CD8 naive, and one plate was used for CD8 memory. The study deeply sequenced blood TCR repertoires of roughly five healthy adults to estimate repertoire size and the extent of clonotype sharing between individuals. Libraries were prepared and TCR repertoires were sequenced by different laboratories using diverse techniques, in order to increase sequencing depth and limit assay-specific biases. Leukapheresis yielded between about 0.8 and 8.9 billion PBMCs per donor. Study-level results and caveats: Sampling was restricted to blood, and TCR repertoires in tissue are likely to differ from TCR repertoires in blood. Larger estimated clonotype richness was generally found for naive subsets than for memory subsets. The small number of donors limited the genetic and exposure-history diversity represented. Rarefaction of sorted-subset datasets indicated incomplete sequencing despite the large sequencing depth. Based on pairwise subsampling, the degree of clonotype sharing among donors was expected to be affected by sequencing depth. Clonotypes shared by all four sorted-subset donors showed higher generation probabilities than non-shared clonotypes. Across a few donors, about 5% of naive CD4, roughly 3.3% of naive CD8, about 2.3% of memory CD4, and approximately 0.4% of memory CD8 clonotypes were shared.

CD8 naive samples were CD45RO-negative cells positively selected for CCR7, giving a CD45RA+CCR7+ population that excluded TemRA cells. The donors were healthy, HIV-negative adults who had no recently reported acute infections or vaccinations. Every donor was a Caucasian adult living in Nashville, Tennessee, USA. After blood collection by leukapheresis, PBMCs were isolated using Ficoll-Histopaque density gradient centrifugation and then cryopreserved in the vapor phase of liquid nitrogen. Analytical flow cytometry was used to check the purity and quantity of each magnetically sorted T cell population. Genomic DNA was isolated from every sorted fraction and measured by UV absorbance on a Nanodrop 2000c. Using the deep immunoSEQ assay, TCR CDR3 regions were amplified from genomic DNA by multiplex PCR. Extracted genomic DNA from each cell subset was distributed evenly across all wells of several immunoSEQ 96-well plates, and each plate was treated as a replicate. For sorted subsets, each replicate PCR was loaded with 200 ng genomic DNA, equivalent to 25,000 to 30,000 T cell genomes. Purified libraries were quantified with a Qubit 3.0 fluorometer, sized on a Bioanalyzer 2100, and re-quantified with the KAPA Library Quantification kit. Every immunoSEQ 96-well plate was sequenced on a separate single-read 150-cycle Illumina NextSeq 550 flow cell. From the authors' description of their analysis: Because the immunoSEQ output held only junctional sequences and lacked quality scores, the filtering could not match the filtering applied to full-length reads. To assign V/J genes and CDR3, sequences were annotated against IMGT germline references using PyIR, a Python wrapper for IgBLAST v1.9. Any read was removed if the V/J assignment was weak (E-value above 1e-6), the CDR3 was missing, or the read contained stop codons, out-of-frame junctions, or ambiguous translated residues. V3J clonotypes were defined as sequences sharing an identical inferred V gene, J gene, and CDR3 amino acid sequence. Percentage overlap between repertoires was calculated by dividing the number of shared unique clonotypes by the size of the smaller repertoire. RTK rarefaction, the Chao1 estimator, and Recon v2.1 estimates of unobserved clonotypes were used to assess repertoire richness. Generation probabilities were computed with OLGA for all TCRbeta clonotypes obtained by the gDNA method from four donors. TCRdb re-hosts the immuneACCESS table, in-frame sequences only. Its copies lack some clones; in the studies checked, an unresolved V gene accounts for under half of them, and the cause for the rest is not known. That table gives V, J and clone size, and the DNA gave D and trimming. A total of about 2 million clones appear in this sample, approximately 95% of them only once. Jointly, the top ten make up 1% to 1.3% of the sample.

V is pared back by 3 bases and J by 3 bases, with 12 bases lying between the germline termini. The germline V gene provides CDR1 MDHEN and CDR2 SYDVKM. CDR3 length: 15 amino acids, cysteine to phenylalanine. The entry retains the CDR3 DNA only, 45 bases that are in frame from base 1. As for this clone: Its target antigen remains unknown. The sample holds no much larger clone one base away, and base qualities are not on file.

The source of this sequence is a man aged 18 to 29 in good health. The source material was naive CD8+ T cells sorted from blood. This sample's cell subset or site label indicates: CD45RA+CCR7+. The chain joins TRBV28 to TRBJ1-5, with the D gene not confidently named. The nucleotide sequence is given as TGTGCCAGCAGTTTTCACCCGACGGACAATCAGCCCCAGCATTTT. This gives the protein CASSFHPTDNQPQHF.